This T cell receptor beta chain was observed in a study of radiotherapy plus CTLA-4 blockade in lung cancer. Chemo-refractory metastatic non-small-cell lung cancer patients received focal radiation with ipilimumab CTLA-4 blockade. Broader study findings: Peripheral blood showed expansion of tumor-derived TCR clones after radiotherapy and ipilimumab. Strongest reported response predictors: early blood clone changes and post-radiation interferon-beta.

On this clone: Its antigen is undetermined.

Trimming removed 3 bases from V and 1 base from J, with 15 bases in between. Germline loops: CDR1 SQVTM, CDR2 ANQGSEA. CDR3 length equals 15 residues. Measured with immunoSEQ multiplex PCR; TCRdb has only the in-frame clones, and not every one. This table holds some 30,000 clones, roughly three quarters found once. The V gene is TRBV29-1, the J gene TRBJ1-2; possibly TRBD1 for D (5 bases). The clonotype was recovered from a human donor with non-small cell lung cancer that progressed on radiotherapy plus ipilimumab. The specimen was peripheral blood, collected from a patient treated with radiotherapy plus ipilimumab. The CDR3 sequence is CSVDPGRGLNYGYTF. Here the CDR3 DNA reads TGCAGCGTTGACCCAGGGCGAGGACTTAACTATGGCTACACCTTC. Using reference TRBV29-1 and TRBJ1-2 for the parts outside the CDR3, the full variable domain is SAVISQKPSRDICQRGTSLTIQCQVDSQVTMMFWYRQQPGQSLTLIATANQGSEATYESGFVIDKFPISRPNLTFSTLTVSNMSPEDSSIYLCSVDPGRGLNYGYTFGSGTRLTVV.